The present TCR beta chain was sequenced within a study of T cells after somatic rescue of genetic block. Here immunoSEQ multiplex PCR was the method, and the copy in TCRdb shows in-frame clones only, minus some. Here the sample spans 55,000 or so clones, approximately 96% being singletons. CDR1 is MNHNY and CDR2 is SVGAGI in the germline V gene (reference sequence). The length of the CDR3 is 15 residues. Trimming removed 7 bases from V and 4 bases from J; junction bases left unmatched: 4. Sequencing used peripheral blood mononuclear cells (PBMCs). The chain has TRBV6-6 and TRBJ2-1, with 13 bases fitting TRBD2. This sequence originates from a child in the first two years of life. CDR3 sequence (DNA): TGTGCCAGCACCGTACTAGCGGGAGGGTACAATGAGCAGTTCTTC. Its translation is CASTVLAGGYNEQFF.